Listed below are T cell receptor beta chains from one sample, sequenced in a study of OX40 agonist ivuxolimab in advanced cancers. TCRdb's table, derived via immunoSEQ multiplex PCR, lists solely in-frame clones and lacks some. In the table there are more than 95,000 clones, approximately 93% of which are singletons. Sequences were derived from CD4+ or CD8+ T cells sorted from blood, sampled in a trial of the OX40 agonist ivuxolimab. These receptors were collected from an adult with an advanced solid tumor such as melanoma, head and neck, liver or kidney cancer. CDR3s include the opening cysteine and the closing phenylalanine or tryptophan. The D gene is left open where the match is weak. Size is omitted from some rows. Given values are once, few, many or a class for expanded clones.

j_call: TRBJ2-3
d_call: TRBD1
v_call: TRBV6-5
clone_size: -
cdr3_length: 15
cdr3_aa: CASRQGQGVPDTQYF
cdr3_nt: TGTGCCAGCAGACAAGGACAGGGCGTCCCAGATACGCAGTATTTT

j_call: TRBJ1-4
d_call: TRBD1
v_call: TRBV5-1
clone_size: -
cdr3_length: 15
cdr3_aa: CASSLARGWQEKLFF
cdr3_nt: TGCGCCAGCAGCTTGGCCAGGGGGTGGCAGGAAAAACTGTTTTTT

j_call: TRBJ2-3
d_call: TRBD2
v_call: TRBV7-2
clone_size: once
cdr3_length: 16
cdr3_aa: CASSSSLAQSTDTQYF
cdr3_nt: TGTGCCAGCAGCTCTTCACTAGCGCAGAGCACAGATACGCAGTATTTT

j_call: TRBJ2-2
d_call: -
v_call: TRBV21-1
clone_size: -
cdr3_length: 20
cdr3_aa: CASILGQDRTGTSGYGELFF
cdr3_nt: TGTGCCAGCATCCTTGGACAGGACCGTACCGGGACTAGCGGGTACGGGGAGCTGTTTTTT

j_call: TRBJ1-2
d_call: TRBD1
v_call: TRBV7-9
clone_size: once
cdr3_length: 13
cdr3_aa: CASSFSGGEGYTF
cdr3_nt: TGTGCCAGCAGCTTTTCAGGGGGCGAAGGCTACACCTTC

j_call: TRBJ2-7
d_call: TRBD2
v_call: TRBV5-4
clone_size: -
cdr3_length: 15
cdr3_aa: CASSLGQGGRYEQYF
cdr3_nt: TGTGCCAGCAGCTTGGGGCAGGGAGGGCGGTACGAGCAGTACTTC

j_call: TRBJ1-2
d_call: TRBD1
v_call: TRBV4-3
clone_size: -
cdr3_length: 14
cdr3_aa: CASSHTGGGHGYTF
cdr3_nt: TGCGCCAGCAGCCACACAGGGGGGGGTCATGGCTACACCTTC

j_call: TRBJ2-1
d_call: -
v_call: TRBV5-4
clone_size: -
cdr3_length: 13
cdr3_aa: CASSKSALNEQFF
cdr3_nt: TGTGCCAGCAGCAAGTCCGCACTCAATGAGCAGTTCTTC

j_call: TRBJ2-5
d_call: TRBD2
v_call: TRBV29-1
clone_size: once
cdr3_length: 13
cdr3_aa: CSVGAGGQETQYF
cdr3_nt: TGCAGCGTTGGGGCGGGGGGCCAAGAGACCCAGTACTTC

j_call: TRBJ1-5
d_call: -
v_call: TRBV4-2
clone_size: -
cdr3_length: 12
cdr3_aa: CASSQGTQPQHF
cdr3_nt: TGTGCCAGCAGCCAAGGGACGCAGCCCCAGCATTTT

j_call: TRBJ2-2
d_call: -
v_call: TRBV13
clone_size: -
cdr3_length: 13
cdr3_aa: CASSSRVAGELFF
cdr3_nt: TGTGCCAGCAGCTCCAGGGTGGCCGGGGAGCTGTTTTTT

j_call: TRBJ1-2
d_call: -
v_call: TRBV6-1
clone_size: -
cdr3_length: 13
cdr3_aa: CASRLGRGSGYTF
cdr3_nt: TGTGCCAGCCGGCTGGGCAGGGGAAGTGGCTACACCTTC

j_call: TRBJ2-5
d_call: -
v_call: TRBV5-1
clone_size: once
cdr3_length: 15
cdr3_aa: CASNFGPHGGETQYF
cdr3_nt: TGCGCCAGCAACTTCGGGCCTCACGGGGGAGAGACCCAGTACTTC

j_call: TRBJ2-2
d_call: -
v_call: TRBV9
clone_size: -
cdr3_length: 15
cdr3_aa: CASSVVGADTGELFF
cdr3_nt: TGTGCCAGCAGCGTAGTTGGGGCGGACACCGGGGAGCTGTTTTTT

j_call: TRBJ2-3
d_call: TRBD1
v_call: TRBV2
clone_size: once
cdr3_length: 15
cdr3_aa: CASSAGQVSTDTQYF
cdr3_nt: TGTGCCAGCAGTGCGGGACAGGTCAGCACAGATACGCAGTATTTT

j_call: TRBJ2-4
d_call: TRBD1
v_call: TRBV7-2
clone_size: -
cdr3_length: 14
cdr3_aa: CASSFDRGVDIQYF
cdr3_nt: TGTGCCAGCAGCTTCGACAGGGGAGTCGACATTCAGTACTTC

j_call: TRBJ2-3
d_call: TRBD2
v_call: TRBV5-4
clone_size: -
cdr3_length: 15
cdr3_aa: CASSILAGDPDTQYF
cdr3_nt: TGTGCCAGCAGCATCCTAGCGGGAGATCCAGATACGCAGTATTTT

j_call: TRBJ2-2
d_call: TRBD2
v_call: TRBV5-1
clone_size: once
cdr3_length: 17
cdr3_aa: CASSLGPGLAPTGELFF
cdr3_nt: TGCGCCAGCAGCTTGGGCCCGGGACTAGCGCCTACCGGGGAGCTGTTTTTT

j_call: TRBJ2-5
d_call: -
v_call: TRBV28
clone_size: -
cdr3_length: 16
cdr3_aa: CASSFYWKGDQETQYF
cdr3_nt: TGTGCCAGCAGTTTCTATTGGAAAGGGGACCAAGAGACCCAGTACTTC

j_call: TRBJ2-1
d_call: TRBD2
v_call: TRBV7-8
clone_size: -
cdr3_length: 16
cdr3_aa: CASSPTGTSGYNEQFF
cdr3_nt: TGTGCCAGCAGCCCTACCGGGACTAGCGGGTACAATGAGCAGTTCTTC

j_call: TRBJ2-7
d_call: -
v_call: TRBV15
clone_size: -
cdr3_length: 15
cdr3_aa: CATSTDSWGFYEQYF
cdr3_nt: TGTGCCACTAGTACAGACAGCTGGGGTTTCTACGAGCAGTACTTC

j_call: TRBJ1-4
d_call: TRBD1
v_call: TRBV7-9
clone_size: -
cdr3_length: 14
cdr3_aa: CASSLQGAPGKLFF
cdr3_nt: TGTGCCAGCAGCCTCCAGGGGGCGCCTGGGAAACTGTTTTTT